This TCR beta chain is from a study of blood T cell repertoires in COVID-19. The CDR3 has 12 amino acids. Germline values: CDR1 SGHKS, CDR2 YYEKEE (reference sequence). V was shortened by 3 bases and J by 3 bases, with 7 bases between the two germline ends. Repertoires were generated with immunoSEQ multiplex PCR, while TCRdb's copy carries only in-frame clones and drops some. The sample holds 180,000 or so clones, about 77% seen once. Comment on this clone: This CDR3 is also generated by other DNA sequences in the sample.

The chain has TRBV5-5 and TRBJ2-7, with TRBD2 as a possible D gene (6 bases). This clonotype was sampled from an elderly woman with active or convalescent COVID-19. Sequencing input: peripheral blood. The CDR3 protein is CASSSAGYEQYF. Here the CDR3 DNA reads TGTGCCAGCAGCTCAGCGGGCTACGAGCAGTACTTC.